The 5 T cell receptor beta chains reported below all come from one sample, sequenced in a study of cytomegalovirus exposure and HLA in healthy donors. Vbeta (60) and Jbeta (13) primers were used in the PCR. Repertoires were generated with immunoSEQ multiplex PCR, while TCRdb's copy carries only in-frame clones and drops some. The table has approximately 190,000 clones, around 87% seen once. The sequenced sample consisted of PBMCs. The receptor source for this set is a man aged 25 to 45 in good health and CMV-seronegative.

This sequence joins TRBV7-2 and TRBJ1-6, with D tentatively TRBD1 (5 bases). Trimming removed 5 bases at V and 6 bases at J, with 14 bases between. Germline values: CDR1 SGHTA, CDR2 FQGNSA. The CDR3 spans 15 residues. CDR3: CASSKPGFGNSPLHF. CDR3 bases: TGTGCCAGCAGCAAGCCAGGGTTCGGTAATTCACCCCTCCACTTT.

As for this clone: A junction boundary mismatches the germline segment, possibly from a read error. The sample has other DNA sequences that encode this CDR3 too. The chain joins TRBV6-1 to TRBJ2-7; 10 nucleotides align to TRBD1. This CDR3 is 15 amino acids long. CDR1 and CDR2 (germline): MNHNS, SASEGT. This CDR3 reads CASSSGGTGAGEQYF. The DNA of the CDR3 is TGTGCCAGCTCTTCAGGGGGGACAGGGGCCGGGGAGCAATACTTC.

This chain connects TRBV7-9 to TRBJ2-3, with TRBD2 identical over 7 bases. This CDR3 has 13 residues. The V gene end was trimmed by 10 bases and the J gene end by 0 bases; junction bases not matched to a gene: 4. Germline V lookup: CDR1 SEHNR, CDR2 FQNEAQ (reference sequence). This chain's CDR3 is CAMRLASTDTQYF. In DNA form, the CDR3 reads TGTGCCATGCGACTAGCTAGCACAGATACGCAGTATTTT. Supplemented by reference TRBV7-9 and TRBJ2-3, the full variable domain reads DTGVSQNPRHKITKRGQNVTFRCDPISEHNRLYWYRQTLGQGPEFLTYFQNEAQLEKSRLLSDRFSAERPKGSFSTLEIQRTEQGDSAMYLCAMRLASTDTQYFGPGTRLTVL.

The DNA of the CDR3 is TGTGCCAGCAGCTTGGAGCCAGGGTTCTATAATTCACCCCTCCACTTT. This gives the protein CASSLEPGFYNSPLHF. This rearrangement joins TRBV5-4 to TRBJ1-6; D possibly corresponds to TRBD1 (5 bases). V was cut by 0 bases and J by 3 bases, with 10 bases left in between. Germline CDR1 reads SGHNT; CDR2 reads YYREEE (reference sequence). This CDR3 has 16 amino acids.

The chain is built from TRBV4-1 and TRBJ2-7; maybe TRBD1 (6 bases). This CDR3 has 14 residues. CDR1 MGHRA and CDR2 YSYEKL come from the germline V gene. Trimming took off 4 bases at V and 4 bases at J, with 14 bases between the two ends. The CDR3 DNA reads as TGCGCCAGCAGCCTTTTACTCGGACAGTACGAGCAGTACTTC. Translating it yields CASSLLLGQYEQYF.